This T cell receptor beta chain appears in the sequencing data of a study of T cell responses to AZD1222 COVID-19 vaccine. The junction had 6 bases not matched to a gene; V was cut back by 7 bases and J by 3 bases. Germline assignment: CDR1 MDHEN and CDR2 SYDVKM. The CDR3 loop spans 14 amino acids. Measured with immunoSEQ multiplex PCR; TCRdb has only the in-frame clones, and not every one. The table lists roughly 170,000 clones, about nine tenths of them singletons. Whole-study findings and limits: Targets within unmutated variant regions were reportedly found for nearly half of spike-specific TCRs.

Note on this clone: Its antigen is currently unknown.

This specimen was peripheral blood, taken on day 0 of AZD1222 vaccination. The receptor's source is an adult in good health. The gene calls are TRBV28 and TRBJ2-7; 10 nucleotides agree with TRBD2. The CDR3 spells CASTRVAGGYEQYF. CDR3 in DNA: TGTGCCAGCACTCGGGTAGCGGGAGGCTACGAGCAGTACTTC.